A selection of T cell receptor beta chains follows, all from one sample in a study of cytomegalovirus exposure and HLA in healthy donors. This table comes from immunoSEQ multiplex PCR, and its TCRdb copy is limited to in-frame clones, with some not included. Among approximately 210,000 clones listed, more than 60% were seen once. Specimen: PBMCs. These receptors all stem from a woman between 25 and 40 years old in good health and CMV-seropositive. Each CDR3 is given with its conserved first and last residue. The D gene is left open where the match is weak. Clone size, where shown, is once, few, many, or a class for clones that have expanded.

D gene,clone size,J gene,V gene,CDR3 DNA,CDR3 protein
-,-,TRBJ1-1,TRBV9,TGTGCCAGCAGCGTTTTCTCAGACACTGAAGCTTTCTTT,CASSVFSDTEAFF
-,-,TRBJ1-6,TRBV27,TGTGCCAGCAGGCCCGGTCGCCAAGTCGGTAATTCACCCCTCCACTTT,CASRPGRQVGNSPLHF
TRBD1,-,TRBJ2-7,TRBV5-6,TGTGCCAGCAGGGGGCGGACAGGGAACTACGAGCAGTACTTC,CASRGRTGNYEQYF
-,-,TRBJ2-7,TRBV11-2,TGTGCCAGCAGCTTAGGGTGGACAGACTACGAGCAGTACTTC,CASSLGWTDYEQYF
TRBD2,-,TRBJ2-1,TRBV9,TGTGCCAGCAGCGTAGCTCCGGGACTAGCTTTCTCCTACAATGAGCAGTTCTTC,CASSVAPGLAFSYNEQFF
-,-,TRBJ2-2,TRBV19,TGTGCCAGTAGAAAAACAGGGACCGGGGAGCTGTTTTTT,CASRKTGTGELFF
TRBD2,-,TRBJ2-3,TRBV19,TGTGCCACCTCGGAGGGGCGGGGGACAGATACGCAGTATTTT,CATSEGRGTDTQYF
-,-,TRBJ2-1,TRBV29-1,TGCAGCGCCTGGGGGGACGTCTCCTACAATGAGCAGTTCTTC,CSAWGDVSYNEQFF
-,-,TRBJ1-6,TRBV29-1,TGCAGCGTCCGGACAGAAGTTAATTCACCCCTCCACTTT,CSVRTEVNSPLHF
TRBD2,-,TRBJ2-5,TRBV5-4,TGTGCCAGCAGCCGCACGACTAGCGGGGGGCGAGAGACCCAGTACTTC,CASSRTTSGGRETQYF
TRBD1,-,TRBJ1-5,TRBV5-5,TGTGCCAGCAGCCCCCGGACAGGGATCCGGAGCAATCAGCCCCAGCATTTT,CASSPRTGIRSNQPQHF
-,-,TRBJ2-2,TRBV29-1,TGCAGCGTTGGGAGTAACACCGGGGAGCTGTTTTTT,CSVGSNTGELFF
-,-,TRBJ1-4,TRBV30,TGTGCCTGGAGTGAGAGCAATATCAGGAATGAAAAACTGTTTTTT,CAWSESNIRNEKLFF
-,-,TRBJ1-2,TRBV7-9,TGTGCCAGCAGCTTACCGGTAGATACGTATGGCTACACCTTC,CASSLPVDTYGYTF
TRBD2,-,TRBJ2-1,TRBV29-1,TGCAGCGTTGAAACTCTAGCGGGAGGGCCCTACAATGAGCAGTTCTTC,CSVETLAGGPYNEQFF
TRBD1,few,TRBJ2-7,TRBV7-8,TGTGCCAGCACCGACCGGACAGGGCGGGACGAGCAGTACTTC,CASTDRTGRDEQYF
-,-,TRBJ2-5,TRBV5-4,TGTGCCAGCAGAACAGGTCCCCAAGAGACCCAGTACTTC,CASRTGPQETQYF
TRBD2,few,TRBJ2-7,TRBV7-2,TGTGCCAGCAGCCCCAGCGTAGCGGGTGGCTACGAGCAGTACTTC,CASSPSVAGGYEQYF
TRBD2,-,TRBJ2-3,TRBV5-6,TGTGCCAGCAGCCTATCGACTAGCGGATTCACAGATACGCAGTATTTT,CASSLSTSGFTDTQYF
TRBD2,-,TRBJ2-1,TRBV4-3,TGCGCCAGCAGTACTTTCTTAGCGGGGGGGAACTACAATGAGCAGTTCTTC,CASSTFLAGGNYNEQFF
TRBD1,-,TRBJ1-2,TRBV19,TGTGCCAGTAGTGCCGGGACAGCCGGCTATGGCTACACCTTC,CASSAGTAGYGYTF
-,-,TRBJ2-7,TRBV5-1,TGCGCCAGCAGCGCAGCATCGACGGGTGTACGAGGGCAGTACTTC,CASSAASTGVRGQYF
-,-,TRBJ2-2,TRBV28,TGTGCCAGCACTGTAGGGGGGGCGAACACCGGGGAGCTGTTTTTT,CASTVGGANTGELFF
-,-,TRBJ1-3,TRBV2,TGTGCCAGCAAACCCAACAGGGAGAGTGGAAACACCATATATTTT,CASKPNRESGNTIYF
-,-,TRBJ1-3,TRBV28,TGTGCCAGCGGACCAGGGTCTGGAAACACCATATATTTT,CASGPGSGNTIYF
TRBD1,few,TRBJ2-5,TRBV5-1,TGCGCCAGCAGCTGGACAGGGGAACAGACCCAGTACTTC,CASSWTGEQTQYF
-,few,TRBJ1-1,TRBV28,TGTGCCAGCAGTTTCATGCAGGCAGAAGCTTTCTTT,CASSFMQAEAFF